This T cell receptor beta chain is from a study of blood T cells in healthy people across ages. Combining a sample-barcoded 5' primer with a J-beta primer mix, a second PCR ran for 7 to 11 cycles. All cDNA molecules were each tagged by a template-switch adaptor with 12 random nucleotides. TCRdb reanalysed the 5' RACE reads using MiXCR and keeps one entry per CDR3 protein. The table includes around 870,000 distinct CDR3 sequences, roughly 26% detected once. V was pared by 6 bases and J by 5 bases, with 10 bases of the junction left unmatched. In germline, CDR1 is LGHNT, CDR2 FRNRAP. The CDR3 has 15 amino acids. PBMCs numbering at least 7 million were isolated per sample.

This sequence joins TRBV12-5 and TRBJ2-1; 7 bases fit TRBD2. The specimen was blood. The clonotype originates from a woman aged 80 or over in good health. The CDR3 sequence: CASGWSGNTHNEQFF. CDR3 nucleotides: TGTGCTAGTGGCTGGAGCGGGAACACACACAATGAGCAGTTCTTC.